The T cell receptor beta chain under discussion was sequenced for a study of immune evolution from preneoplasia to lung adenocarcinoma. Sequencing used immunoSEQ multiplex PCR; TCRdb keeps in-frame clones, though not all of them. The table shows some 5,100 clones, with just over 75% occurring only once. This CDR3 spans 17 amino acids. Germline V gene sequence: CDR1 ENHRY, CDR2 SYGVKD. Trimming at V came to 3 bases and at J to 6 bases, leaving 12 bases not matched to a gene. This clone was counted between two and nine times. This receptor was obtained from a person aged 55-80 years with lung adenocarcinoma. V usage is TRBV10-3 and J usage is TRBJ2-2, with TRBD2 identical over 8 bases. Sequencing was performed on FFPE minimally invasive lung adenocarcinoma tissue. The CDR3 DNA reads as TGTGCCATCAGTGACTCAGGAGCGGGAGTGGTGGCCGGGGAGCTGTTTTTT. Translating gives CAISDSGAGVVAGELFF.